Reported below is one T cell receptor (beta chain). Which antigen it targets is not known. Base qualities were left out, and no much larger clone turns up one base away. V is cut by 4 bases and J by 5 bases, and the space between the germline ends is 8 bases. Via the germline V gene, CDR1 is SQVTM and CDR2 ANQGSEA. The CDR3 contains 12 residues, cysteine and phenylalanine counted. Only the CDR3 DNA stays, 36 bases, in frame from base 1. What this sample's treatment or condition label stands for: in vitro stimulation with specific CMV peptide epitopes to enrich CMV-specific T cells. This sample was taken from a study of T cell repertoires in cytomegalovirus infection (dated by TCRdb to between 2018 and 2021). At the level of the whole study: Peptide stimulations targeted recently identified HLA-C-restricted CMV epitopes, whose presentation resists viral immunomodulation, together with well-studied HLA-B-restricted epitopes. Donor HLA type was relevant to the analysis, because carriage of CMV infection together with the matching HLA type was indicated by public TCR beta signatures. Overall study results and their limits: The ex vivo response was dominated by HLA-C-restricted CMV-specific TCR beta clonotypes, which also provided the single most frequent clonotype in two of eight donors. In both this cohort and an independent approximately 400-donor cohort, the cumulative frequency of public TCR beta family members distinguished carriers of CMV infection plus the relevant HLA type.

Sequencing was performed on an Illumina HiSeq 1500. The public sequencing data were trimmed at Q25 with fastp and processed into clonotypes with MiXCR by TCRdb, which kept only in-frame beta chains. Rows matching on CDR3 protein sequence are summarized as one entry with the most common DNA and genes. The sample includes over 40,000 distinct CDR3 sequences, with 15% to 25% observed a single time. The ten biggest clones cover about 53% of the sample. This TCR was recovered from a human donor in good health (CMV status not recorded). Some clones in this sample may be carry-over from other donors' samples. The sequenced sample was CD8+ T cells from cultured PBMCs, obtained from culture after CMV antigen stimulation. This chain joins TRBV29-1 to TRBJ2-2; TRBD1 is a weak D gene call, 5 bases matching. Here is the DNA: TGCAGCGTTGCGACAGAAACCGGGGAGCTGTTTTTT. This codes for CSVATETGELFF.